This T cell receptor beta chain was obtained from a study of cytomegalovirus exposure and HLA in healthy donors. This table comes from immunoSEQ multiplex PCR, and its TCRdb copy is limited to in-frame clones, with some not included. Counted here are some 140,000 clones, approximately 82% occurring once; the ten biggest clones make up about 27%. CDR1 and CDR2 (germline): SGDLS, YYNGEE. The trim removed 0 bases at V and 3 bases at J, leaving 5 bases unmatched. The CDR3 contains 16 residues. V is TRBV9 and J is TRBJ1-2; 10 bases match TRBD1. Sample: PBMCs. The receptor comes from a man aged 25 to 40 in good health and CMV-seropositive. This CDR3 reads CASSVGPTGGDYGYTF. The CDR3 DNA is TGTGCCAGCAGCGTAGGTCCGACAGGGGGCGACTATGGCTACACCTTC.